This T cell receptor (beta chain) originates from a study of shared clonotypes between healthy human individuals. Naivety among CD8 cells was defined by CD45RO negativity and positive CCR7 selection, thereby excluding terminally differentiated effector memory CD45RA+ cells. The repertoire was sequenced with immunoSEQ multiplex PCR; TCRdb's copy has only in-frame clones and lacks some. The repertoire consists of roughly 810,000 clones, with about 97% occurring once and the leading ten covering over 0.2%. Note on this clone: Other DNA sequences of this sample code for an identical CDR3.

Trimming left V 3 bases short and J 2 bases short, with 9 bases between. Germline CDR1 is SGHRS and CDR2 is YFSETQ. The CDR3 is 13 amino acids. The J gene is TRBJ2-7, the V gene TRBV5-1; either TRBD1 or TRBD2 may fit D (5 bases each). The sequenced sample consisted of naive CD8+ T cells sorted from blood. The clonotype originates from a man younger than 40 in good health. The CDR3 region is CASSWGPTYEQYF. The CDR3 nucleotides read TGCGCCAGCAGCTGGGGACCGACCTACGAGCAGTACTTC.